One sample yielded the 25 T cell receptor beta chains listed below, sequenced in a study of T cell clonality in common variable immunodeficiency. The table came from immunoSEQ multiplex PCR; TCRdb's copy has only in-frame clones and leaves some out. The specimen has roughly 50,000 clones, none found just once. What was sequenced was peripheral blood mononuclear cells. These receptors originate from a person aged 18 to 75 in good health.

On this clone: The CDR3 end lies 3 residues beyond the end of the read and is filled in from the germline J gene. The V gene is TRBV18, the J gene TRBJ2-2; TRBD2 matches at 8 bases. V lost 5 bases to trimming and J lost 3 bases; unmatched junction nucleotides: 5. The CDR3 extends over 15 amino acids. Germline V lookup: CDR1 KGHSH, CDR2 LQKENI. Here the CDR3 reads CASSTGTRDTGELFF. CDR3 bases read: TGTGCCAGCTCAACCGGGACTAGGGACACCGGGGAG.

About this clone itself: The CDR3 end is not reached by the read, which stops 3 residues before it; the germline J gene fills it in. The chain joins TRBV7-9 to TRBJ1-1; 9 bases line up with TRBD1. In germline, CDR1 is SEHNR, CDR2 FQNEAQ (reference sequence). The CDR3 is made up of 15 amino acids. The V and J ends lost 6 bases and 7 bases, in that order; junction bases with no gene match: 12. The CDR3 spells CASRESRTGEIEAFF. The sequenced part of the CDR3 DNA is TGTGCCAGCAGGGAATCTAGGACAGGGGAAATTGAA.

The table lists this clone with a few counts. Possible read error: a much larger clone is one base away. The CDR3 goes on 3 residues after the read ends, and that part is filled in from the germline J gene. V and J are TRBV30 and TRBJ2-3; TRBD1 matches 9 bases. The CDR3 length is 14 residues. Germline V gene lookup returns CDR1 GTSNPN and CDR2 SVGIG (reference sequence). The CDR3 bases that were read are TGTGCCTGGAGAGGCACAGGGGGCAGTCAGCCG. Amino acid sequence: CAWRGTGGSQP. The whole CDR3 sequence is CAWRGTGGSQPQYF.

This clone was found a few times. CDR3: CASSLREGTIYF. CDR3 bases read: TGTGCCAGCAGCTTGCGTGAGGGCACC. The chain combines TRBV5-6 with TRBJ1-3, with D hard to call. Coverage ceases 3 residues before the CDR3 finishes, and the germline J gene fills in the end. Germline V gives CDR1 SGHDT, CDR2 YYEEEE. CDR3 length equals 12 residues. Trimming removed 1 base from V and 9 bases from J, with 8 bases in between.

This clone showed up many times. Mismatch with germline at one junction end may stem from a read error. CDR3 DNA (partial): TGTGCCAGCTCTCCACGGACAGGGGGGAGAGATACG. It codes for CASSPRTGGRDT. In full, the CDR3 is CASSPRTGGRDTQYF. This chain uses TRBV18 with TRBJ2-3; 10 positions match TRBD1. Read coverage stops 3 residues before the CDR3 terminus; the germline J gene supplies the remainder. The CDR3 consists of 15 residues. Germline CDR1 and CDR2: KGHSH and LQKENI.

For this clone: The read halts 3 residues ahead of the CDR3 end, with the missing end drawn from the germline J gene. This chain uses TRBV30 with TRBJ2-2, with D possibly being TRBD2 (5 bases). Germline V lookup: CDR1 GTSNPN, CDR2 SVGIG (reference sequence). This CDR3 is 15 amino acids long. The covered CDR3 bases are TGTGCCTGTCCTGATGGGCGGGCAACTAATGAAAAG. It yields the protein CACPDGRATNEK. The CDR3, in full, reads CACPDGRATNEKLFF.

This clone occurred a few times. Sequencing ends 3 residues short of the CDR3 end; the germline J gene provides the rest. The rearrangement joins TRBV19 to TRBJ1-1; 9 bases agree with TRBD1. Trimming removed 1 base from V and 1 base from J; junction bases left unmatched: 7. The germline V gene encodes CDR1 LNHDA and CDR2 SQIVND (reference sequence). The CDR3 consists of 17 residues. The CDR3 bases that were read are TGTGCCAGTAGTATAGCCCCGGGACAGGGAAGGAACACTGAA. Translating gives CASSIAPGQGRNTE. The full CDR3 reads CASSIAPGQGRNTEAFF.

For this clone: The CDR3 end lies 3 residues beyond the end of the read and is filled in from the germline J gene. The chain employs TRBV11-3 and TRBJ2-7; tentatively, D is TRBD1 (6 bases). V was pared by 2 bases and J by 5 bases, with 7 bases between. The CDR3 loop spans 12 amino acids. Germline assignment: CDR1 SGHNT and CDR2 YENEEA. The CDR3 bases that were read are TGTGCCAGCAGCTTACAGGGGAACGAG. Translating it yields CASSLQGNE. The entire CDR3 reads CASSLQGNEQYF.

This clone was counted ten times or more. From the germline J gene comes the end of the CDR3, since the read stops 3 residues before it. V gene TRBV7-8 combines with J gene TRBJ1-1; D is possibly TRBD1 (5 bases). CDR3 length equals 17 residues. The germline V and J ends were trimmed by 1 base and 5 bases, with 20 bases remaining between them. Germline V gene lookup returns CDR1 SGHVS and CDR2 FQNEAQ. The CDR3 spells CASSLESAGRVHTEAFF. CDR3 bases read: TGTGCCAGCAGCTTAGAATCGGCAGGGAGGGTGCATACTGAA. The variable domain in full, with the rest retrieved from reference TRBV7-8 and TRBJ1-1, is GAGVSQSPRYKVAKRGQDVALRCDPISGHVSLFWYQQALGQGPEFLTYFQNEAQLDKSGLPSDRFFAERPEGSVSTLKIQRTQQEDSAVYLCASSLESAGRVHTEAFFGQGTRLTVV.

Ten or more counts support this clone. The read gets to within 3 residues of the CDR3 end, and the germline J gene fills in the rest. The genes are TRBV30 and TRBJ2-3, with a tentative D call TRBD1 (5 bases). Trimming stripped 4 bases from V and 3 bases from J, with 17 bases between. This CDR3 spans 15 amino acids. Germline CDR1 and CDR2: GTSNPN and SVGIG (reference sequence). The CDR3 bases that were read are TGTGCCTGGACTTCCACAGGTAGTCGGACAGATACG. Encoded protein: CAWTSTGSRTDT. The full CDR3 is CAWTSTGSRTDTQYF.

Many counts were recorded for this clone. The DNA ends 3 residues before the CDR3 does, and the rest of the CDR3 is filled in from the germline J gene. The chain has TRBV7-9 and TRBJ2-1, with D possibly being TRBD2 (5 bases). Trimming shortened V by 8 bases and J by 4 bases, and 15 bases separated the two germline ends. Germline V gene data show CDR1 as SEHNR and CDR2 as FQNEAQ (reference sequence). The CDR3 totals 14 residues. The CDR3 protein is CASLAGGQYNEQFF. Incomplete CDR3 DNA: TGTGCCAGCTTGGCTGGCGGGCAGTACAATGAG.

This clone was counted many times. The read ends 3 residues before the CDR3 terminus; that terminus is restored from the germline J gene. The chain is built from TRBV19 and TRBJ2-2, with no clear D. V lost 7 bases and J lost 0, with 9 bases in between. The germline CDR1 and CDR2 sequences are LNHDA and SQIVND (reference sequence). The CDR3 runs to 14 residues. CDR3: CASIKRANTGELFF. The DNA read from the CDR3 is TGTGCCAGTATCAAACGGGCGAACACCGGGGAG.

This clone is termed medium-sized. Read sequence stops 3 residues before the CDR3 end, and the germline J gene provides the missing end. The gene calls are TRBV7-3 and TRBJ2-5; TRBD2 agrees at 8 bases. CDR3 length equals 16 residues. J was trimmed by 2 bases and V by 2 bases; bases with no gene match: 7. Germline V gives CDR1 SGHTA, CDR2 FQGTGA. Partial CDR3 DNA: TGTGCCAGCAGCTTACTGGCGGGAGGTCCACAAGAGACC. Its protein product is CASSLLAGGPQET. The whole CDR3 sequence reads CASSLLAGGPQETQYF.

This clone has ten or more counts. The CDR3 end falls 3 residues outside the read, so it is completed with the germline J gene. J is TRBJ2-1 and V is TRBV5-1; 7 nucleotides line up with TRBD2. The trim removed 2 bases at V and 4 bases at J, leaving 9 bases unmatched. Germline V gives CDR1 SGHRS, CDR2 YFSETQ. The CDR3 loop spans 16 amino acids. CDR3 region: CASSFILARFYNEQFF. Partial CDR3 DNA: TGCGCCAGCAGCTTTATACTAGCGAGATTTTACAATGAG.

The CDR3 loop is CASSGGVIREKLFF. The sequenced part of the CDR3 DNA is TGTGCCAGCTCGGGAGGGGTTATCCGTGAAAAG. The genes are TRBV19 and TRBJ2-2; 8 nucleotides agree with TRBD2. The read is 3 residues too short to cover the CDR3 end, so that end is filled in from the germline J gene. This CDR3 comprises 14 residues. CDR1 and CDR2 from the germline V gene are LNHDA and SQIVND (reference sequence).

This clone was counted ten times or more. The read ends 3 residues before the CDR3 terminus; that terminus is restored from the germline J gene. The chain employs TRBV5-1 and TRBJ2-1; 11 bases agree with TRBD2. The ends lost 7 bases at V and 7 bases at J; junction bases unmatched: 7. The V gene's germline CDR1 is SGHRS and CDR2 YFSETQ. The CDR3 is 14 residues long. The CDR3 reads CASVLAGAGNEQFF. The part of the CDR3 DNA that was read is TGCGCCAGCGTACTAGCGGGAGCGGGGAATGAG.

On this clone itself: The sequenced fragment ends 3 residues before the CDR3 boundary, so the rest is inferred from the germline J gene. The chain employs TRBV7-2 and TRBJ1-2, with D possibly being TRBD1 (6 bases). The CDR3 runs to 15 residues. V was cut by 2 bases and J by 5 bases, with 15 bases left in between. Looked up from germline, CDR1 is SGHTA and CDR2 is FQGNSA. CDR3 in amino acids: CASSLQLTGLYGYTF. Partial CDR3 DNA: TGTGCCAGCAGCTTACAGTTGACAGGCTTGTATGGC.

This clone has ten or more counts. The CDR3 bases that were read are TGTGCCAGCAGCCCGTGGGGGGGTAGGACAGATACG. This gives the protein CASSPWGGRTDT. The whole CDR3 is CASSPWGGRTDTQYF. The J gene is TRBJ2-3, the V gene TRBV6-2 or TRBV6-3, with 7 bases matching TRBD2. The CDR3 end is not reached by the read, which stops 3 residues before it; the germline J gene fills it in. There are 15 residues in the CDR3. Germline lookup yields CDR1 MNHEY and CDR2 SVGEGT. V trimming: 6 bases; J trimming: 3 bases; junction bases outside the gene matches: 9.

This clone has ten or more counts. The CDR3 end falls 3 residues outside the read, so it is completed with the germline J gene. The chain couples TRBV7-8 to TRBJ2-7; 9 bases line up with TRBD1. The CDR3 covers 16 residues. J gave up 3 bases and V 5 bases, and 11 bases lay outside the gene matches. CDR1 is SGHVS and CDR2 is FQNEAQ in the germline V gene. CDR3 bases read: TGTGCCAGCAGCCCCACGGGACAGGGTGGCGTCTACGAG. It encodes CASSPTGQGGVYE. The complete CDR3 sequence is CASSPTGQGGVYEQYF.

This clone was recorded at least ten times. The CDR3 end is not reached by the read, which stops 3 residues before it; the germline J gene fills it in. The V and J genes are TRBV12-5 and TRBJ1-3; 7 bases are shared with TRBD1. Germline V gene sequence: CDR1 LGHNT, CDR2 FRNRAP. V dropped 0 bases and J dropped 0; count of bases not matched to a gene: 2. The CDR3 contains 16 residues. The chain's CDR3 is CASGLVQGISGNTIYF. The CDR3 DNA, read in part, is TGTGCTAGTGGTTTGGTACAGGGGATCTCTGGAAACACC.

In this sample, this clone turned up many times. The part of the CDR3 DNA that was read is TGCAGTGCTAGAGGGCTAGCGGGCGCCTCGAACACCGGGGAG. Encoded protein: CSARGLAGASNTGE. The full CDR3 sequence reads CSARGLAGASNTGELFF. The rearrangement joins TRBV20-1 to TRBJ2-2, with 8 bases identical to TRBD2. The read falls 3 residues short of the CDR3 end, and the missing part is taken from the germline J gene. Losses at the gene ends were 1 base for V and 0 bases for J; bases not matched to a gene: 7. The CDR3 consists of 17 residues. Germline V CDR1 and CDR2: DFQATT, SNEGSKA (reference sequence).

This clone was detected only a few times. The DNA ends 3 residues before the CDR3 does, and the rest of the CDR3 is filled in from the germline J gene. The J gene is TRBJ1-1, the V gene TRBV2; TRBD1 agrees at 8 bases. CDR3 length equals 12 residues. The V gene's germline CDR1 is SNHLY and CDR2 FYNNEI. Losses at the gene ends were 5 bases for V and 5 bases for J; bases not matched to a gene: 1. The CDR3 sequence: CASSTGGTEAFF. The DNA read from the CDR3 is TGTGCCAGCAGTACAGGGGGGACTGAA.

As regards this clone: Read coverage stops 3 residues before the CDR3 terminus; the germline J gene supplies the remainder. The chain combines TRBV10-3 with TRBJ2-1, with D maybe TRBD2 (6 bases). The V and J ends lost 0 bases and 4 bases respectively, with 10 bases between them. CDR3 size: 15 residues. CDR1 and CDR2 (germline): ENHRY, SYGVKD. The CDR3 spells CAISESEGRYNEQFF. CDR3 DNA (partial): TGTGCCATCAGTGAGTCGGAGGGCCGGTACAATGAG.

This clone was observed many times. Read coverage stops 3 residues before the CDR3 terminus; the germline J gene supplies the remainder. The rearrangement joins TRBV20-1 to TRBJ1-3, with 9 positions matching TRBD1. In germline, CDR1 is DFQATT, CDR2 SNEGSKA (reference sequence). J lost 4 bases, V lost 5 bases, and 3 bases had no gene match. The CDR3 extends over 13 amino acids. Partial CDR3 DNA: TGCAGTGCTGCCGGGACAGGGGGAAACACC. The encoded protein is CSAAGTGGNT. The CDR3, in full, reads CSAAGTGGNTIYF.

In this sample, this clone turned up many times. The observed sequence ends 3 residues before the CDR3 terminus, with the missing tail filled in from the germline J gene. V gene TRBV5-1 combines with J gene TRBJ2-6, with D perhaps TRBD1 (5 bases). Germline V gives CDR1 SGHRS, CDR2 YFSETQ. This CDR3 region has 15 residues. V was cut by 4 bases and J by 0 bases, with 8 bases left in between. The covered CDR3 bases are TGCGCCAGCAGCCCCCAGGGCTCTGGGGCCAACGTC. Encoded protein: CASSPQGSGANV. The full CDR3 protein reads CASSPQGSGANVLTF.